This entry concerns a single T cell receptor beta chain. The trim removed 6 bases at V and 3 bases at J, leaving 4 bases unmatched. Germline CDR1 KGHSH, CDR2 LQKENI. The CDR3 loop spans 14 amino acids. The data belong to a study of T cell responses to AZD1222 COVID-19 vaccine. Analysis merged second doses at about 4 or about 12 weeks. Libraries were prepared by immunoSEQ multiplex PCR; TCRdb keeps only in-frame clonotypes and omits some of them. Of roughly 150,000 clones in the sample, about 89% are singletons; the top ten hold less than 1.5%. This TCR was recovered from an adult who received the AZD1222 COVID-19 vaccine. The input for sequencing was peripheral blood, taken 28 days after the second AZD1222 dose. The chain is built from TRBV18 and TRBJ1-4; TRBD1 matches 7 bases. The CDR3 coding sequence is TGTGCCAGCTCTCCCCAGGGGGCTAATGAAAAACTGTTTTTT. It codes for CASSPQGANEKLFF.